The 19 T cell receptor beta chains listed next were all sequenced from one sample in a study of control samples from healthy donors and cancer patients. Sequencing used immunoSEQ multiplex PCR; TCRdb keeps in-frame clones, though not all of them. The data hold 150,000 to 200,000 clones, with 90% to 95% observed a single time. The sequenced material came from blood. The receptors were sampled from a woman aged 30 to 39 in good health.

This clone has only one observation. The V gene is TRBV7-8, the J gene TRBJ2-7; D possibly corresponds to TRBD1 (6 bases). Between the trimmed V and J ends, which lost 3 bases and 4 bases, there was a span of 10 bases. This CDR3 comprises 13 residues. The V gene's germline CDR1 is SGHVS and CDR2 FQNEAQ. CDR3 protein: CASSLATGYEQYF. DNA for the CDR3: TGTGCCAGCAGCTTGGCGACAGGTTACGAGCAGTACTTC. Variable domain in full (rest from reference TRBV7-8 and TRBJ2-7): GAGVSQSPRYKVAKRGQDVALRCDPISGHVSLFWYQQALGQGPEFLTYFQNEAQLDKSGLPSDRFFAERPEGSVSTLKIQRTQQEDSAVYLCASSLATGYEQYFGPGTRLTVT.

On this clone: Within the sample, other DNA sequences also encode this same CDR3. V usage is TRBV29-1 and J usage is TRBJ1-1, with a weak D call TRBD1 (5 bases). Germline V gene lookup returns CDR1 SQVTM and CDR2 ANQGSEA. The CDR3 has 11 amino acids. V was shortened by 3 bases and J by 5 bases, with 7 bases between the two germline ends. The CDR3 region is CSVEWGTEAFF. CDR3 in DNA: TGCAGCGTTGAGTGGGGGACTGAAGCTTTCTTT.

CDR3 residues: CATSRGRGNSPLHF. CDR3 sequence (DNA): TGTGCCACCAGCAGAGGCAGGGGGAATTCACCCCTCCACTTT. The chain employs TRBV15 and TRBJ1-6; TRBD1 aligns across 7 bases. The ends lost 1 base at V and 7 bases at J; junction bases unmatched: 1. Germline V CDR1 and CDR2: LNHNV, YYDKDF (reference sequence). The CDR3 is 14 residues long.

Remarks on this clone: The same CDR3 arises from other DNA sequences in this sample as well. CDR3 sequence: CASSFQGYEQYF. In DNA form, the CDR3 reads TGTGCCAGCAGCTTCCAGGGCTACGAGCAGTACTTC. The chain is built from TRBV5-6 and TRBJ2-7; a weak D match, TRBD1 (5 bases). The CDR3 is made up of 12 amino acids. The ends were cut back, 2 bases at V and 3 bases at J, with 6 bases in the middle. Per germline, CDR1 SGHDT and CDR2 YYEEEE. Full variable domain (missing parts from reference TRBV5-6 and TRBJ2-7): DAGVTQSPTHLIKTRGQQVTLRCSPKSGHDTVSWYQQALGQGPQFIFQYYEEEERQRGNFPDRFSGHQFPNYSSELNVNALLLGDSALYLCASSFQGYEQYFGPGTRLTVT.

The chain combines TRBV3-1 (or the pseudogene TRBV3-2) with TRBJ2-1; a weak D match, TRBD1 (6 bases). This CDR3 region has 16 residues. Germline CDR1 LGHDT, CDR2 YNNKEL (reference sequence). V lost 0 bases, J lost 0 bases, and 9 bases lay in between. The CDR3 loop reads CASSQDGTNSYNEQFF. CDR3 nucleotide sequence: TGTGCCAGCAGCCAAGATGGGACAAACTCCTACAATGAGCAGTTCTTC.

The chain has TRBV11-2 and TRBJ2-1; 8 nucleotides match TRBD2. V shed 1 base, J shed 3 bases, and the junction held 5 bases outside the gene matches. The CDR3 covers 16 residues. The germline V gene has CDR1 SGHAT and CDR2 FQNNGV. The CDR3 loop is CASSLAPGLVYNEQFF. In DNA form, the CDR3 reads TGTGCCAGCAGCTTAGCACCGGGACTAGTCTACAATGAGCAGTTCTTC.

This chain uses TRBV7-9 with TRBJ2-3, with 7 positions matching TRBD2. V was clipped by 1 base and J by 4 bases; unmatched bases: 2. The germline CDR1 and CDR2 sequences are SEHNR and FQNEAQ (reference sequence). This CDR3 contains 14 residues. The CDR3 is CASSLDAGADTQYF. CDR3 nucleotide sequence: TGTGCCAGCAGCTTAGATGCGGGAGCAGATACGCAGTATTTT.

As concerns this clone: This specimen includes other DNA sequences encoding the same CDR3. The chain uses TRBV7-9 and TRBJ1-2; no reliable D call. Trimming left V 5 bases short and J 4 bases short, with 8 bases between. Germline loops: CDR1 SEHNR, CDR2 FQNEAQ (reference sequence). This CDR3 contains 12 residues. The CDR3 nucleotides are TGTGCCAGCAGCCCCGACACCTATGGCTACACCTTC. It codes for CASSPDTYGYTF. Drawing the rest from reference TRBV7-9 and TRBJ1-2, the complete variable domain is DTGVSQNPRHKITKRGQNVTFRCDPISEHNRLYWYRQTLGQGPEFLTYFQNEAQLEKSRLLSDRFSAERPKGSFSTLEIQRTEQGDSAMYLCASSPDTYGYTFGSGTRLTVV.

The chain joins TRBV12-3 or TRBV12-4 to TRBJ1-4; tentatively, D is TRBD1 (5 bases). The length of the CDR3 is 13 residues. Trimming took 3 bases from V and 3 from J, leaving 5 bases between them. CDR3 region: CASSFRANEKLFF. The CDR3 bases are TGTGCCAGCAGTTTCAGGGCTAATGAAAAACTGTTTTTT.

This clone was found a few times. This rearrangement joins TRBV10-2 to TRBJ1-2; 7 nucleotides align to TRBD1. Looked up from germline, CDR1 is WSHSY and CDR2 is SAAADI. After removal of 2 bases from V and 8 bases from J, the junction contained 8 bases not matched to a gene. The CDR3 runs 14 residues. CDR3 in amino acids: CASSEDRVGYGYTF. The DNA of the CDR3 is TGCGCCAGCAGTGAGGACAGGGTGGGCTACGGCTACACCTTC.

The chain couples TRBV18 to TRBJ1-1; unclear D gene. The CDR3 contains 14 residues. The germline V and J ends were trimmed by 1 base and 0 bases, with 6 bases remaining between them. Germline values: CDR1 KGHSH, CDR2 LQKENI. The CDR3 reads CASSPQSLNTEAFF. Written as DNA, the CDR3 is TGTGCCAGCTCACCACAGTCCCTGAACACTGAAGCTTTCTTT.

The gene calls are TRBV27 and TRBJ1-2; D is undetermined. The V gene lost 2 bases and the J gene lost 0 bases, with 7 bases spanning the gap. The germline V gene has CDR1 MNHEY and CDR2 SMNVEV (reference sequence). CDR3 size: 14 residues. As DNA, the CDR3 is TGTGCCAGCAGTTTAGCAGGTTCTAACTATGGCTACACCTTC. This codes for CASSLAGSNYGYTF.

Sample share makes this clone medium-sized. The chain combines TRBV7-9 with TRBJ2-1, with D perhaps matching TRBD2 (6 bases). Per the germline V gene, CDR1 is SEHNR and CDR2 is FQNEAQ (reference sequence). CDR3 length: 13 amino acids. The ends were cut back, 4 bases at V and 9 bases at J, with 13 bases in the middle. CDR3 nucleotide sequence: TGTGCCAGCAGCTCCTACTCTAGCGTTGAGCAGTTCTTC. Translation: CASSSYSSVEQFF.

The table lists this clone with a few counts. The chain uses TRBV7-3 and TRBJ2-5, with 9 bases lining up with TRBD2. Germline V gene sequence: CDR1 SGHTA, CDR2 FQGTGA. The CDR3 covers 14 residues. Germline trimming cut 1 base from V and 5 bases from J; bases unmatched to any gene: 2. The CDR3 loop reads CASSLSGRGETQYF. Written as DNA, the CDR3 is TGTGCCAGCAGCTTAAGCGGGAGGGGGGAGACCCAGTACTTC. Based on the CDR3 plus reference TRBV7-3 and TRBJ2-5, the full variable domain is GAGVSQTPSNKVTEKGKYVELRCDPISGHTALYWYRQSLGQGPEFLIYFQGTGAADDSGLPNDRFFAVRPEGSVSTLKIQRTERGDSAVYLCASSLSGRGETQYFGPGTRLLVL.

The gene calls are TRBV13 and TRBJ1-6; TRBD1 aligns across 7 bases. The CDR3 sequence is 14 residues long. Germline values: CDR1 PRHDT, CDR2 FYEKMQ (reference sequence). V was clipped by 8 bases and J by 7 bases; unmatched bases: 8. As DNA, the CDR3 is TGTGCCAGCTCGGAGAGGGGGCGGAATTCACCCCTCCACTTT. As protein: CASSERGRNSPLHF.

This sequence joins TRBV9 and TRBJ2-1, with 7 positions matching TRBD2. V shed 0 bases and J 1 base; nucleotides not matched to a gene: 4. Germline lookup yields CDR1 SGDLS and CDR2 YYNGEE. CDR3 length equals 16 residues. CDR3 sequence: CASSVGVGGSYNEQFF. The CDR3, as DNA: TGTGCCAGCAGCGTAGGGGTGGGAGGGTCCTACAATGAGCAGTTCTTC.

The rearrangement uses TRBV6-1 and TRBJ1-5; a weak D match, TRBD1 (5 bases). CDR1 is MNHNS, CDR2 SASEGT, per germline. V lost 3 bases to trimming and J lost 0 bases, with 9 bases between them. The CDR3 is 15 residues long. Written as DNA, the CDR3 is TGTGCCAGCAGTGATCAGGGATATAGCAATCAGCCCCAGCATTTT. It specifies CASSDQGYSNQPQHF.

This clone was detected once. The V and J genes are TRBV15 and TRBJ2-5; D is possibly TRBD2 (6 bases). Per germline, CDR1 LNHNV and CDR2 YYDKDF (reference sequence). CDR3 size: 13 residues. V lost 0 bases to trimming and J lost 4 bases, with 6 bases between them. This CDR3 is CATSRDGRETQYF. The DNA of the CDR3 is TGTGCCACCAGCAGAGACGGGAGAGAGACCCAGTACTTC. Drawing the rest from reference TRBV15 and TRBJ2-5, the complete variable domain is DAMVIQNPRYQVTQFGKPVTLSCSQTLNHNVMYWYQQKSSQAPKLLFHYYDKDFNNEADTPDNFQSRRPNTSFCFLDIRSPGLGDTAMYLCATSRDGRETQYFGPGTRLLVL.

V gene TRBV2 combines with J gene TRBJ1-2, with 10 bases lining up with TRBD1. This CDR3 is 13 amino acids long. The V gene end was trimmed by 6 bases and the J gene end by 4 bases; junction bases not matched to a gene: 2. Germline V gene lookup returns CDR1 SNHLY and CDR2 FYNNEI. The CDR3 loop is CASRGDRGYGYTF. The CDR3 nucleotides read TGTGCCAGCAGGGGGGACAGGGGCTATGGCTACACCTTC.